These T cell receptor beta chains were read from a single sample in a study of cytomegalovirus exposure and HLA in healthy donors. Method: immunoSEQ multiplex PCR; TCRdb's copy keeps in-frame clones and lacks some. The table shows about 94,000 clones, with about 62% occurring only once. Material: PBMCs. Receptors were obtained from a man aged 25-40 years in good health and CMV-seronegative. Both conserved end residues are part of each CDR3. The order of the fields is V gene, clone size, D gene, J gene, CDR3 protein, CDR3 DNA. D genes are given only for firm matches. The size of a clone is reported for some rows only, either as once, few or many, or as a class for expanded clones.

V: TRBV9
size: -
D: -
J: TRBJ2-3
CDR3: CASSVEGGAVSDTQYF
DNA: TGTGCCAGCAGCGTAGAAGGCGGGGCGGTATCGGATACGCAGTATTTT

V: TRBV30
size: -
D: TRBD1
J: TRBJ1-4
CDR3: CAFTGQLDNEKLFF
DNA: TGTGCCTTCACGGGACAGCTAGATAATGAAAAACTGTTTTTT

V: TRBV7-3
size: -
D: -
J: TRBJ1-1
CDR3: CASSLTRDYTEAFF
DNA: TGTGCCAGCAGCTTAACACGGGACTACACTGAAGCTTTCTTT

V: TRBV19
size: -
D: TRBD2
J: TRBJ2-1
CDR3: CASSTQRLAGSYNEQFF
DNA: TGTGCCAGTAGTACCCAAAGACTAGCGGGGTCCTACAATGAGCAGTTCTTC

V: TRBV10-3
size: -
D: -
J: TRBJ1-6
CDR3: CAISEVRGGSPLHF
DNA: TGTGCCATCAGTGAGGTCAGGGGCGGGTCACCCCTCCACTTT

V: TRBV5-1
size: -
D: TRBD2
J: TRBJ2-1
CDR3: CASSLDGGGEQFF
DNA: TGCGCCAGCAGCTTGGACGGGGGGGGTGAGCAGTTCTTC

V: TRBV7-3
size: -
D: TRBD1
J: TRBJ1-5
CDR3: CASSSKGQGENQPQHF
DNA: TGTGCCAGCAGCTCAAAGGGACAGGGGGAAAATCAGCCCCAGCATTTT

V: TRBV27
size: -
D: TRBD1
J: TRBJ2-5
CDR3: CASGKQGQETQYF
DNA: TGTGCCAGCGGAAAACAGGGGCAAGAGACCCAGTACTTC

V: TRBV6-6
size: -
D: -
J: TRBJ1-5
CDR3: CASRRRDNQPQHF
DNA: TGTGCCAGCAGGAGGCGGGACAATCAGCCCCAGCATTTT

V: TRBV5-4
size: few
D: TRBD2
J: TRBJ2-7
CDR3: CASSPGLAGRREQYF
DNA: TGTGCCAGCAGCCCCGGACTAGCGGGCAGGCGGGAGCAGTACTTC

V: TRBV11-2
size: -
D: -
J: TRBJ1-5
CDR3: CASSLGAGEQPQHF
DNA: TGTGCCAGCAGCTTAGGGGCAGGGGAGCAGCCCCAGCATTTT

V: TRBV2
size: once
D: TRBD1
J: TRBJ1-5
CDR3: CASSLGTGIQPQHF
DNA: TGTGCCAGCAGTCTCGGGACAGGGATTCAGCCCCAGCATTTT

V: TRBV5-4
size: -
D: -
J: TRBJ2-5
CDR3: CASSPRGQQETQYF
DNA: TGTGCCAGCAGCCCTCGAGGACAGCAAGAGACCCAGTACTTC

V: TRBV25-1
size: -
D: -
J: TRBJ2-5
CDR3: CASSESETQYF
DNA: TGTGCCAGCAGTGAATCGGAGACCCAGTACTTC

V: TRBV5-1
size: -
D: TRBD2
J: TRBJ2-5
CDR3: CASNLAGAGETQYF
DNA: TGCGCCAGCAACCTAGCGGGGGCCGGAGAGACCCAGTACTTC

V: TRBV27
size: -
D: -
J: TRBJ2-3
CDR3: CASSFQGLTDTQYF
DNA: TGTGCCAGCAGTTTTCAGGGGTTGACAGATACGCAGTATTTT

V: TRBV7-8
size: -
D: TRBD1
J: TRBJ1-2
CDR3: CASSLRQGTYGYTF
DNA: TGTGCCAGCAGCTTGAGACAGGGGACCTATGGCTACACCTTC

V: TRBV23-1
size: -
D: TRBD1
J: TRBJ1-2
CDR3: CASQDRGVRDGYTF
DNA: TGCGCCAGCCAGGACAGGGGGGTCAGAGATGGCTACACCTTC

V: TRBV5-1
size: -
D: -
J: TRBJ1-2
CDR3: CASSLVVEGYGYTF
DNA: TGCGCCAGCAGCTTGGTCGTGGAGGGTTATGGCTACACCTTC

V: TRBV14
size: -
D: TRBD1
J: TRBJ2-2
CDR3: CASRRGQGNTGELFF
DNA: TGTGCCAGCCGCCGAGGACAGGGCAACACCGGGGAGCTGTTTTTT

V: TRBV7-3
size: once
D: TRBD2
J: TRBJ2-3
CDR3: CASSGSGASTDTQYF
DNA: TGTGCCAGCAGCGGTAGCGGGGCTAGCACAGATACGCAGTATTTT

V: TRBV12-5
size: -
D: -
J: TRBJ1-1
CDR3: CASGVTGNTEAFF
DNA: TGTGCTAGTGGTGTTACGGGGAACACTGAAGCTTTCTTT

V: TRBV27
size: -
D: TRBD2
J: TRBJ2-5
CDR3: CASSFTGRQETQYF
DNA: TGTGCCAGCAGTTTTACCGGGAGGCAAGAGACCCAGTACTTC

V: TRBV7-8
size: -
D: -
J: TRBJ2-7
CDR3: CASSWGLVGSYEQYF
DNA: TGTGCCAGCAGCTGGGGACTGGTGGGGAGCTACGAGCAGTACTTC

V: TRBV4-1
size: -
D: -
J: TRBJ2-5
CDR3: CASSWDFQETQYF
DNA: TGCGCCAGCTCTTGGGACTTCCAAGAGACCCAGTACTTC

V: TRBV29-1
size: few
D: TRBD2
J: TRBJ2-2
CDR3: CSVEEPLWGGRTGELFF
DNA: TGCAGCGTTGAAGAACCCCTTTGGGGGGGGAGGACCGGGGAGCTGTTTTTT

V: TRBV21-1
size: -
D: -
J: TRBJ2-1
CDR3: CASSKDVRGSSYNEQFF
DNA: TGTGCCAGCAGCAAAGACGTTCGGGGGAGCTCCTACAATGAGCAGTTCTTC

V: TRBV6-4
size: -
D: TRBD2
J: TRBJ2-1
CDR3: CASGERDTAYNEQFF
DNA: TGTGCCAGCGGGGAGCGGGATACGGCCTACAATGAGCAGTTCTTC

V: TRBV18
size: -
D: TRBD2
J: TRBJ2-6
CDR3: CASSPPSGRASGANVLTF
DNA: TGTGCCAGCTCACCACCCAGCGGGAGGGCCAGCGGGGCCAACGTCCTGACTTTC

V: TRBV5-5
size: -
D: TRBD1
J: TRBJ1-1
CDR3: CASSLQGANTEAFF
DNA: TGTGCCAGCAGCCTACAGGGGGCGAACACTGAAGCTTTCTTT

V: TRBV7-9
size: -
D: -
J: TRBJ2-5
CDR3: CASSLVAVETQYF
DNA: TGTGCCAGCAGCTTAGTGGCAGTGGAGACCCAGTACTTC

V: TRBV5-1
size: -
D: TRBD2
J: TRBJ2-3
CDR3: CASSLVLAGGPITDTQYF
DNA: TGCGCCAGCAGCTTGGTCCTAGCGGGGGGTCCAATCACAGATACGCAGTATTTT

V: TRBV7-2
size: -
D: -
J: TRBJ2-2
CDR3: CASSPPTFGGELFF
DNA: TGTGCCAGCAGCCCGCCTACCTTTGGCGGGGAGCTGTTTTTT

V: TRBV6-6
size: -
D: -
J: TRBJ2-5
CDR3: CASSPLGGSNVETQYF
DNA: TGTGCCAGCAGTCCCTTGGGGGGTAGTAACGTAGAGACCCAGTACTTC

V: TRBV7-8
size: -
D: -
J: TRBJ1-5
CDR3: CASSLVAGGLQPQHF
DNA: TGTGCCAGCAGCTTAGTTGCGGGGGGCCTTCAGCCCCAGCATTTT

V: TRBV28
size: -
D: TRBD1
J: TRBJ2-5
CDR3: CASSSRQGEQYF
DNA: TGTGCCAGCAGTTCTCGACAGGGTGAGCAGTACTTC

V: TRBV6-6
size: -
D: TRBD2
J: TRBJ2-7
CDR3: CASSLTSGSSYEQYF
DNA: TGTGCCAGCAGCCTGACTAGCGGAAGCTCCTACGAGCAGTACTTC

V: TRBV29-1
size: -
D: TRBD2
J: TRBJ2-2
CDR3: CSAAPQLAGEYTGELFF
DNA: TGCAGCGCTGCACCCCAATTAGCGGGAGAATATACCGGGGAGCTGTTTTTT